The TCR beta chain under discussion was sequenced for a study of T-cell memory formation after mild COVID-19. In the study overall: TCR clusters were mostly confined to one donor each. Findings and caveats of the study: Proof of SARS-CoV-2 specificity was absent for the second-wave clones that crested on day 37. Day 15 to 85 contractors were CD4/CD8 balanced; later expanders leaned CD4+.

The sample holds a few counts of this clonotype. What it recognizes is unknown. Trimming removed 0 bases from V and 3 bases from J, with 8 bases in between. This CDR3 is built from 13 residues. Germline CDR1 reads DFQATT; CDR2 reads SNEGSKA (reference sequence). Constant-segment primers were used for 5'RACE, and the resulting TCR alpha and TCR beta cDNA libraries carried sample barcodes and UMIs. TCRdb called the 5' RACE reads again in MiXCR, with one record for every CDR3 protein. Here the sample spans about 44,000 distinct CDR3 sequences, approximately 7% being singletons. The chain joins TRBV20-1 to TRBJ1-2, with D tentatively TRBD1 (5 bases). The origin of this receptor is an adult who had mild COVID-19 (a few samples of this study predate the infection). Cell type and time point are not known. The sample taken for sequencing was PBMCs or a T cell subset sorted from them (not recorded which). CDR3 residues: CSARDRGYYGYTF. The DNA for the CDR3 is TGCAGTGCTAGAGATAGGGGCTACTATGGCTACACCTTC.